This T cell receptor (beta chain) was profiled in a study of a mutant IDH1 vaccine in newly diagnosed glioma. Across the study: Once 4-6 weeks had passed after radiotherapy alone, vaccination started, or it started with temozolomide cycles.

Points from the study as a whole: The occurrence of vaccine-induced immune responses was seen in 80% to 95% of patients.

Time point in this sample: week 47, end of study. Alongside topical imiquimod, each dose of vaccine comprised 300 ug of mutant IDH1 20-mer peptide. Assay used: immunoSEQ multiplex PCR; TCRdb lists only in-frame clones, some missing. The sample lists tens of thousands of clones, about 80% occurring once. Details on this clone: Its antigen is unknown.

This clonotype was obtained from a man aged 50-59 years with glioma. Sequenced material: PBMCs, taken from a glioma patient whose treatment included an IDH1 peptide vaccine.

This CDR3 reads CASDLFGGTYEKLFF. The CDR3 nucleotides read TGTGCTAGTGACCTCTTTGGGGGGACCTATGAAAAACTGTTTTTT. The chain has TRBV12-5 and TRBJ1-4; TRBD1 is a possible D gene (5 bases). The CDR3 contains 15 residues. Germline CDR1 and CDR2: LGHNT and FRNRAP. Trimming removed 7 bases at V and 6 bases at J, with 18 bases between.